The 2 T cell receptor beta chains below come from one sample, sequenced in a study of T cells in localized non-small cell lung cancer (dated by TCRdb to between 2020 and 2021). Libraries came from the immunoSEQ multiplex PCR assay. TCRdb re-hosts the immuneACCESS table, in-frame sequences only. Its copies lack some clones; in the studies checked, an unresolved V gene accounts for under half of them, and the cause for the rest is not known. A total of 100,000 to 150,000 clones appear in this sample, roughly 90% of them only once. The ten largest clonotypes hold over 1.5% of the sample. This specimen consisted of peripheral blood, obtained before any cancer treatment. The receptors shown here come from a female donor at least 60 years old with stage I lung adenocarcinoma.

A note on this clone: Other DNA sequences in this sample translate to the same CDR3. The rearrangement joins TRBV7-8 to TRBJ2-1; D gene unclear. The V end lost 1 base, the J end lost 5 bases, and 0 bases lay between the germline ends. The CDR3 is 11 residues long. The germline V gene encodes CDR1 SGHVS and CDR2 FQNEAQ. CDR3 nucleotide sequence: TGTGCCAGCAGCTTAGACAATGAGCAGTTCTTC. Translation gives CASSLDNEQFF.

This rearrangement joins TRBV19 to TRBJ1-1; no definite D call. This CDR3 has 13 amino acids. Trimming took off 6 bases at V and 1 base at J, with 9 bases between the two ends. Looked up from germline, CDR1 is LNHDA and CDR2 is SQIVND (reference sequence). CDR3 loop: CASSILGNTEAFF. The CDR3 bases are TGTGCCAGTAGCATCCTGGGGAACACTGAAGCTTTCTTT.